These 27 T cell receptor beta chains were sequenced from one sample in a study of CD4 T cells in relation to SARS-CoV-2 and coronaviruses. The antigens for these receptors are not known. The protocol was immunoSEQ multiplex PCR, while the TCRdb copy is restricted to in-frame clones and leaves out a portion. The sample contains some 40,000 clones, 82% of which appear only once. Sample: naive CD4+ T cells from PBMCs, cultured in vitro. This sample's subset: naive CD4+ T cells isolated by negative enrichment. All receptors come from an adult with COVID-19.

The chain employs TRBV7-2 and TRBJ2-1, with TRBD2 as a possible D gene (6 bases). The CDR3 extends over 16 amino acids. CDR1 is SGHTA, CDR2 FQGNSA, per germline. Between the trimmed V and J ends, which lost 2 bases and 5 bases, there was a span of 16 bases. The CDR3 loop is CASSLPWRLGNNEQFF. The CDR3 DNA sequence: TGTGCCAGCAGCTTACCCTGGCGACTAGGGAACAATGAGCAGTTCTTC. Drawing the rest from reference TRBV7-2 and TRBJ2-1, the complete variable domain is GAGVSQSPSNKVTEKGKDVELRCDPISGHTALYWYRQSLGQGLEFLIYFQGNSAPDKSGLPSDRFSAERTGGSVSTLTIQRTQQEDSAVYLCASSLPWRLGNNEQFFGPGTRLTVL.

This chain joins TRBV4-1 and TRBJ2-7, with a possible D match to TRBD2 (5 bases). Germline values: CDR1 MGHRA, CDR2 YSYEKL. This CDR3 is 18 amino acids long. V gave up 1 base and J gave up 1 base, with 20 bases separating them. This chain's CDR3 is CASSQAEQAVSQSYEQYF. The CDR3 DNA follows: TGCGCCAGCAGCCAAGCGGAGCAAGCGGTTAGTCAATCCTACGAGCAGTACTTC.

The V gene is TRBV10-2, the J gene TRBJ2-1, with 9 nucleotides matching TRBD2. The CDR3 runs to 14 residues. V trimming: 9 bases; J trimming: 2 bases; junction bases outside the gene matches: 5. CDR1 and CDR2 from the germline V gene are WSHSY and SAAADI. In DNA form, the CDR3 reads TGCGCCAGTGGGACTAGCCGGGCCTACAATGAGCAGTTCTTC. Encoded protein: CASGTSRAYNEQFF.

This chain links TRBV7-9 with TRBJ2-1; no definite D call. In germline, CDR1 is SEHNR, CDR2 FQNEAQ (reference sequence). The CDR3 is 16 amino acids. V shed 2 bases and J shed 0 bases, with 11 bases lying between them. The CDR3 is CASSLLSGSSYNEQFF. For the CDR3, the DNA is TGTGCCAGCAGCTTATTGTCAGGCAGCTCCTACAATGAGCAGTTCTTC. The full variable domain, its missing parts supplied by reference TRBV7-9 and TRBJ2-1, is DTGVSQNPRHKITKRGQNVTFRCDPISEHNRLYWYRQTLGQGPEFLTYFQNEAQLEKSRLLSDRFSAERPKGSFSTLEIQRTEQGDSAMYLCASSLLSGSSYNEQFFGPGTRLTVL.

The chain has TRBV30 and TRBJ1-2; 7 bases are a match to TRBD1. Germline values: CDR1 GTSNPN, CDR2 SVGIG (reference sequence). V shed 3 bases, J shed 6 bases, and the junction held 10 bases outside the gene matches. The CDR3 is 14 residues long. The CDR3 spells CAWRAKWDSDGYTF. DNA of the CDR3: TGTGCCTGGAGAGCCAAGTGGGACAGCGATGGCTACACCTTC.

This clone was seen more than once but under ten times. CDR3 loop: CASSLELPYNEQFF. CDR3 nucleotides: TGTGCCAGCAGCTTAGAACTCCCTTACAATGAGCAGTTCTTC. The gene calls are TRBV7-2 and TRBJ2-1, with D hard to call. CDR3 length: 14 residues. Germline CDR1 SGHTA, CDR2 FQGNSA. The V end lost 1 base, the J end lost 4 bases, and 8 bases lay between the germline ends.

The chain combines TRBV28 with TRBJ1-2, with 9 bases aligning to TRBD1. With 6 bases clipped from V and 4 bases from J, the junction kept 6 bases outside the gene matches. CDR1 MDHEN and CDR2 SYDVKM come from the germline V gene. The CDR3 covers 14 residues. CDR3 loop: CASSRGQGSYGYTF. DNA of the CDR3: TGTGCCAGCAGCCGAGGACAGGGGAGCTATGGCTACACCTTC.

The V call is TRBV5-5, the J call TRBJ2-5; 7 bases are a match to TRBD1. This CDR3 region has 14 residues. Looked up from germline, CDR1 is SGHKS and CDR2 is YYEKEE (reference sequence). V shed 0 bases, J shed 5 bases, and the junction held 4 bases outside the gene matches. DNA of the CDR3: TGTGCCAGCAGCTTGGCTACAGGGGTGGAGACCCAGTACTTC. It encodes CASSLATGVETQYF.

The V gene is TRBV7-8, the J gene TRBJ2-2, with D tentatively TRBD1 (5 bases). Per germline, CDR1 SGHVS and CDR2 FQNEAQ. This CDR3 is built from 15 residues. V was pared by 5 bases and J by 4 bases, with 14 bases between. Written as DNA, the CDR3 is TGTGCCAGCAGCCTGACGACAGTTTTCACCGGGGAGCTGTTTTTT. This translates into CASSLTTVFTGELFF. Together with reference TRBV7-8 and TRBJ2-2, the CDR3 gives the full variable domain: GAGVSQSPRYKVAKRGQDVALRCDPISGHVSLFWYQQALGQGPEFLTYFQNEAQLDKSGLPSDRFFAERPEGSVSTLKIQRTQQEDSAVYLCASSLTTVFTGELFFGEGSRLTVL.

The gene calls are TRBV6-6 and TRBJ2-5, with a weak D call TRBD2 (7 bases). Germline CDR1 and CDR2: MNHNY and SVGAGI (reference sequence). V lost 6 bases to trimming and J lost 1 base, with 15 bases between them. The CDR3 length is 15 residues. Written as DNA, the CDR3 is TGTGCCAGCAGGGGGGGGCGGGTGGTCCAAGAGACCCAGTACTTC. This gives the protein CASRGGRVVQETQYF.

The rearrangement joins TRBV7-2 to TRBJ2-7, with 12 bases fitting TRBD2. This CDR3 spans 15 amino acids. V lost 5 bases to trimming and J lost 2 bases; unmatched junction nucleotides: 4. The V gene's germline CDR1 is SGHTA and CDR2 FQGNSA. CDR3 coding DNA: TGTGCCAGCAGCCCCGGGACTAGCGGGCCCTACGAGCAGTACTTC. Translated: CASSPGTSGPYEQYF.

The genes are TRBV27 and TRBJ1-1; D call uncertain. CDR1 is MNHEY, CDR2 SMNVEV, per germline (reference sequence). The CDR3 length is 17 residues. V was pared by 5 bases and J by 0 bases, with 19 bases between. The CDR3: CASSPEGPAGLNTEAFF. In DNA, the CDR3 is TGTGCCAGCAGTCCCGAGGGTCCTGCGGGGTTGAACACTGAAGCTTTCTTT.

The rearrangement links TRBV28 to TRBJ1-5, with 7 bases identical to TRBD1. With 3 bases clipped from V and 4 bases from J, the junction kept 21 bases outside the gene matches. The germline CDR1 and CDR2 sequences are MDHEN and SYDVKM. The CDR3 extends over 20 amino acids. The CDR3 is CASSFHRQGRAEDSNQPQHF. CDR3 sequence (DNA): TGTGCCAGCAGTTTTCACCGACAGGGTCGGGCTGAGGACTCAAATCAGCCCCAGCATTTT. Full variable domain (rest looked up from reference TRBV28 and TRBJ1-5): DVKVTQSSRYLVKRTGEKVFLECVQDMDHENMFWYRQDPGLGLRLIYFSYDVKMKEKGDIPEGYSVSREKKERFSLILESASTNQTSMYLCASSFHRQGRAEDSNQPQHFGDGTRLSIL.

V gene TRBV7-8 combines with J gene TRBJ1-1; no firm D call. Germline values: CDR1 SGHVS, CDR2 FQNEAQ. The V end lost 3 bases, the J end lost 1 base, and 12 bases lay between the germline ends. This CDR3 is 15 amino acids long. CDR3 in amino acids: CASSFVEGENTEAFF. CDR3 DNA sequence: TGTGCCAGCAGCTTCGTGGAGGGCGAGAACACTGAAGCTTTCTTT.

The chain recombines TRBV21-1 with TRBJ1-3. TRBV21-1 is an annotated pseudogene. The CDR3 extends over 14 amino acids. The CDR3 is CASSKVEPGNTIYF. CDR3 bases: TGTGCCAGCAGCAAAGTGGAGCCGGGAAACACCATATATTTT.

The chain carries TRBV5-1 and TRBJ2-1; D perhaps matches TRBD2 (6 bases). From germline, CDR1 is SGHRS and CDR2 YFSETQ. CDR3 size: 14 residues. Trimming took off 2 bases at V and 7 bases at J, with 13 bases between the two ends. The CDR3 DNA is TGCGCCAGCAGCTTAACAGGCGGGATAAATGAGCAGTTCTTC. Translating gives CASSLTGGINEQFF.

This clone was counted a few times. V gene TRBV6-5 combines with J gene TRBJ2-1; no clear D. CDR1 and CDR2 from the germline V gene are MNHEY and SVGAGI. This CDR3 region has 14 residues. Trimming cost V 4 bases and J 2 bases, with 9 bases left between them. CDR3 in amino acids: CASSSPAPYNEQFF. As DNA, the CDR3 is TGTGCCAGCAGTTCCCCAGCTCCCTACAATGAGCAGTTCTTC.

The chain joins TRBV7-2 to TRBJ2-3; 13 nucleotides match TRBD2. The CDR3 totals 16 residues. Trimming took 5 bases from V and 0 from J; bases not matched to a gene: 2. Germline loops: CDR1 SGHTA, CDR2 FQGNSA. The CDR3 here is CASSPGLAGSTDTQYF. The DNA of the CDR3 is TGTGCCAGCAGCCCGGGACTAGCGGGAAGCACAGATACGCAGTATTTT.

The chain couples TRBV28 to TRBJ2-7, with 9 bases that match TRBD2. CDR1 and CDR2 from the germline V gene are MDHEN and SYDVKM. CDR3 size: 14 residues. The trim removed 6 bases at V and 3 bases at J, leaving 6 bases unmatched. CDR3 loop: CASRKSGRSYEQYF. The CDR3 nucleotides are TGTGCCAGCAGGAAAAGCGGGAGGAGCTACGAGCAGTACTTC.

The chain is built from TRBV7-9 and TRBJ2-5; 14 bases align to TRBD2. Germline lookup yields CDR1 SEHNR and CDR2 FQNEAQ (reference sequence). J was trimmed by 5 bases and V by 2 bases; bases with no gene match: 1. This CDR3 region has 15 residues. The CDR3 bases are TGTGCCAGCAGCTTATGGACTAGCGGGAGGGAGACCCAGTACTTC. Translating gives CASSLWTSGRETQYF.

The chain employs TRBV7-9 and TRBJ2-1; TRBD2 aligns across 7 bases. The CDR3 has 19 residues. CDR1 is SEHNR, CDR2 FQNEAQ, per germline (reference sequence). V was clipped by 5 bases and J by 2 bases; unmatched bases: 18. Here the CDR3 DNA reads TGTGCCAGCAGCCCAGAAGCGGGGCTATGGCGGACCACCTACAATGAGCAGTTCTTC. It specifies CASSPEAGLWRTTYNEQFF.

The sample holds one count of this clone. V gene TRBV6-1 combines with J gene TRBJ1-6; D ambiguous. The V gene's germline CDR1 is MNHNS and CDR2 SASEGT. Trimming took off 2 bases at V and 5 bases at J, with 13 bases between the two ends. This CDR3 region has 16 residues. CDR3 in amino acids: CASSEKFRVDNSPLHF. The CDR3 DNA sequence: TGTGCCAGCAGTGAAAAGTTTAGGGTAGATAATTCACCCCTCCACTTT.

This chain's CDR3 is CAISEPGDLRTQYF. The CDR3 DNA sequence: TGTGCCATCAGCGAACCGGGTGACCTGCGAACCCAGTACTTC. The chain employs TRBV10-3 and TRBJ2-5; D is unclear. The V end lost 6 bases, the J end lost 8 bases, and 19 bases lay between the germline ends. CDR1 ENHRY and CDR2 SYGVKD come from the germline V gene. The CDR3 consists of 14 residues.

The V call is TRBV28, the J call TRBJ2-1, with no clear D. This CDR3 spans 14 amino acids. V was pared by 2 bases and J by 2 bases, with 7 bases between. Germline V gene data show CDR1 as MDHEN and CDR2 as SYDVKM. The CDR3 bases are TGTGCCAGCAGTTTAGGCCCAACCTACAATGAGCAGTTCTTC. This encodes CASSLGPTYNEQFF.

CDR3: CASSRQTNTGELFF. The CDR3 DNA reads TGTGCCAGCAGCAGACAGACCAACACCGGGGAGCTGTTTTTT. J is TRBJ2-2 and V is TRBV7-9, with D maybe TRBD1 (5 bases). CDR1 is SEHNR and CDR2 is FQNEAQ in the germline V gene (reference sequence). V lost 5 bases, J lost 2 bases, and 9 bases lay in between. This CDR3 contains 14 residues.

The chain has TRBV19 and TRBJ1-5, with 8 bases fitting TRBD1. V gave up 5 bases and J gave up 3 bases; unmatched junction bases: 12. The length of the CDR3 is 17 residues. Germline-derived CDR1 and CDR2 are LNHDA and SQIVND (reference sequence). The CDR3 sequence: CASSSDREVSVNQPQHF. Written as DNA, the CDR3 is TGTGCCAGTAGTTCGGACAGGGAAGTGAGTGTCAATCAGCCCCAGCATTTT.

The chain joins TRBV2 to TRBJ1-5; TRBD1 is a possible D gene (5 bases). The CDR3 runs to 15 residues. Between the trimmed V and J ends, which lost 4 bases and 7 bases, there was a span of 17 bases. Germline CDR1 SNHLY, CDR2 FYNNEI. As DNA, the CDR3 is TGTGCCAGCAGTGCATTAGGGAGGGGAGAACAGCCCCAGCATTTT. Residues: CASSALGRGEQPQHF.